This T cell receptor (beta chain) originates from a study of OX40 agonist ivuxolimab in advanced cancers. The data were produced by immunoSEQ multiplex PCR, yet TCRdb's version contains in-frame clones alone and is incomplete. The sample has approximately 45,000 clones; about 93% are singletons. Germline CDR1 reads LGHNA; CDR2 reads YSLEER. This CDR3 spans 14 amino acids. The V and J ends lost 1 base and 5 bases, in that order; junction bases with no gene match: 4. This chain links TRBV4-3 with TRBJ2-5; 7 positions agree with TRBD2. This receptor was obtained from an adult with an advanced solid tumor such as melanoma, head and neck, liver or kidney cancer. Material: CD4+ or CD8+ T cells sorted from blood, obtained in a trial of the OX40 agonist ivuxolimab. CDR3 residues: CASSQGGGRETQYF. For the CDR3, the DNA is TGCGCCAGCAGCCAAGGGGGGGGAAGGGAGACCCAGTACTTC.